These 23 T cell receptor beta chains came from one sample sequenced in a study of CD8 T cells in ankylosing spondylitis. No antigen is known for these receptors. Study observations and caveats: Apparently characteristic of ankylosing spondylitis blood was a TCR beta motif (roughly 8 highly homologous variants).

TCRdb re-derived calls from the 5' RACE reads in MiXCR, one entry per CDR3 protein. The data contain some 450,000 distinct CDR3 sequences, approximately 17% of them singletons. The sample taken for sequencing was blood, either unsorted or a sorted T cell fraction (not recorded which). These receptors all stem from a male donor with ankylosing spondylitis.

In this sample, this clonotype turned up a few times. The V and J genes are TRBV5-1 and TRBJ2-2; 12 bases are shared with TRBD2. The trim removed 3 bases at V and 4 bases at J, leaving 7 bases unmatched. CDR1 is SGHRS, CDR2 YFSETQ, per germline. The length of the CDR3 is 17 residues. CDR3 in DNA: TGCGCCAGCAGCTCGACTAGCGGGAGAGGGGGCACCGGGGAGCTGTTTTTT. Translating it yields CASSSTSGRGGTGELFF.

This clonotype has ten or more counts. The chain joins TRBV6-5 to TRBJ1-1; D call uncertain. The CDR3 is 11 amino acids. Looked up from germline, CDR1 is MNHEY and CDR2 is SVGAGI. The V and J ends lost 6 bases and 1 base respectively, with 3 bases between them. The DNA for the CDR3 is TGTGCCAGCAGCCGGAACACTGAAGCTTTCTTT. As protein: CASSRNTEAFF.

This clonotype was picked up a small number of times. V and J are TRBV11-2 and TRBJ2-5; 7 nucleotides match TRBD1. Germline V gene data show CDR1 as SGHAT and CDR2 as FQNNGV. Trimming removed 3 bases from V and 4 bases from J; junction bases left unmatched: 2. The CDR3 spans 13 residues. CDR3: CASSLDRLETQYF. The CDR3 DNA sequence: TGTGCCAGCAGCTTGGACAGGTTAGAGACCCAGTACTTC.

The rearrangement uses TRBV3-1 and TRBJ2-3, with 8 bases matching TRBD1. The CDR3 has 17 amino acids. Germline CDR1 LGHDT, CDR2 YNNKEL (reference sequence). V lost 0 bases and J lost 2; bases outside the gene matches: 7. The CDR3 sequence: CASSQDRAGGNTDTQYF. The CDR3 bases are TGTGCCAGCAGCCAAGATCGGGCAGGGGGCAACACAGATACGCAGTATTTT.

V gene TRBV15 combines with J gene TRBJ2-2; D is unresolved. The CDR3 is 16 amino acids. Germline assignment: CDR1 LNHNV and CDR2 YYDKDF (reference sequence). The ends were cut back, 2 bases at V and 2 bases at J, with 12 bases in the middle. CDR3 loop: CATSRTWTGNTGELFF. CDR3 nucleotide sequence: TGTGCCACCAGCAGAACTTGGACGGGCAACACCGGGGAGCTGTTTTTT.

This clonotype came up many times. The genes are TRBV12-3 or TRBV12-4 and TRBJ1-1, with D possibly being TRBD1 (5 bases). This CDR3 contains 15 residues. The germline V and J ends were trimmed by 0 bases and 4 bases, with 12 bases remaining between them. CDR3 in DNA: TGTGCCAGCAGTTTAGCGGGGGTCGCGGGCACTGAAGCTTTCTTT. Residues: CASSLAGVAGTEAFF.

The chain uses TRBV5-1 and TRBJ2-1; 7 bases are shared with TRBD2. V trimming: 5 bases; J trimming: 9 bases; junction bases outside the gene matches: 11. The CDR3 loop spans 14 amino acids. CDR1 SGHRS and CDR2 YFSETQ come from the germline V gene. The CDR3 reads CASRPGGGLVEQFF. The CDR3 DNA is TGCGCCAGCAGACCCGGGGGAGGGTTGGTTGAGCAGTTCTTC.

The chain uses TRBV11-2 and TRBJ2-1; 7 bases map to TRBD2. V trimming: 0 bases; J trimming: 10 bases; junction bases outside the gene matches: 9. The CDR3 consists of 15 residues. Germline V gives CDR1 SGHAT, CDR2 FQNNGV. The CDR3 sequence is CASSLDRTRVREQFF. DNA for the CDR3: TGTGCCAGCAGCTTAGATAGGACTAGAGTGAGAGAGCAGTTCTTC.

Only a few counts were recorded for this clonotype. V and J are TRBV20-1 and TRBJ2-7, with TRBD2 matching 11 bases. The CDR3 sequence is 15 residues long. Germline V gene sequence: CDR1 DFQATT, CDR2 SNEGSKA (reference sequence). V lost 5 bases and J lost 2; bases outside the gene matches: 8. Written as DNA, the CDR3 is TGCAGTGCTTTCGGGACTAGCGGAGGAGCCTACGAGCAGTACTTC. This gives the protein CSAFGTSGGAYEQYF.

This clonotype was seen more than once but under ten times. V is TRBV20-1 and J is TRBJ2-1; TRBD2 agrees at 8 bases. After removal of 1 base from V and 7 bases from J, the junction contained 6 bases not matched to a gene. CDR1 is DFQATT, CDR2 SNEGSKA, per germline (reference sequence). The CDR3 runs to 14 residues. The CDR3 DNA reads TGCAGTGCTAGAGTCTTGGCGGGAGGTAATGAGCAGTTCTTC. Encoded protein: CSARVLAGGNEQFF.

The chain employs TRBV6-5 and TRBJ2-1, with D unclear. The CDR3 runs 14 residues. With 4 bases removed from V and 5 bases from J, the gap between germline ends came to 12 bases. Germline CDR1 and CDR2: MNHEY and SVGAGI. The CDR3 bases are TGTGCCAGCAGTTCCCTCGGTGGGAACAATGAGCAGTTCTTC. Encoded protein: CASSSLGGNNEQFF.

The genes are TRBV20-1 and TRBJ2-7, with D possibly being TRBD1 or TRBD2 (6 bases each). The CDR3 consists of 14 residues. In germline, CDR1 is DFQATT, CDR2 SNEGSKA (reference sequence). Trimming stripped 2 bases from V and 4 bases from J, with 15 bases between. DNA of the CDR3: TGCAGTGCTAGAACTCGGGGGACACCTTACGAGCAGTACTTC. It is translated as CSARTRGTPYEQYF.

The chain recombines TRBV20-1 with TRBJ2-7, with D possibly matching TRBD2 (6 bases). Deletions cut 2 bases from V and 6 bases from J, with 20 bases between. Germline CDR1 reads DFQATT; CDR2 reads SNEGSKA (reference sequence). The CDR3 length is 15 residues. In DNA, the CDR3 is TGCAGTGCTAGATCCCCCTCCGGAGGGGAAAGCGAGCAGTACTTC. It codes for CSARSPSGGESEQYF.

The chain links TRBV21-1 to TRBJ1-5. TRBV21-1 is listed as a pseudogene. The CDR3 length is 16 residues. In DNA form, the CDR3 reads TGTGCCAGCAGCAAAGGCCCACCTTATAGCAATCAGCCCCAGCATTTT. Its translation: CASSKGPPYSNQPQHF.

This chain uses TRBV7-8 with TRBJ1-5; D is unclear. The CDR3 runs 14 residues. Germline CDR1 is SGHVS and CDR2 is FQNEAQ. V was clipped by 0 bases and J by 3 bases, with 6 bases between them. DNA of the CDR3: TGTGCCAGCAGCTTAGCACAGTTCAATCAGCCCCAGCATTTT. Protein sequence: CASSLAQFNQPQHF.

This clonotype was counted at least ten times. The genes are TRBV3-1 and TRBJ1-1; no clear D gene. Looked up from germline, CDR1 is LGHDT and CDR2 is YNNKEL (reference sequence). CDR3 length: 17 amino acids. The V end was cut by 1 base, the J end by 0 bases, with 15 bases between. The CDR3 spells CASSQVIGNGLNTEAFF. The DNA for the CDR3 is TGTGCCAGCAGCCAAGTAATCGGGAACGGGTTGAACACTGAAGCTTTCTTT.

This chain uses TRBV12-3 or TRBV12-4 with TRBJ2-1; 13 nucleotides line up with TRBD2. The CDR3 is 16 residues long. J was trimmed by 6 bases and V by 7 bases; bases with no gene match: 9. This CDR3 reads CASKTGTSGIGNEQFF. CDR3 in DNA: TGTGCCAGCAAAACCGGGACTAGCGGGATTGGCAATGAGCAGTTCTTC.

The chain is built from TRBV6-5 and TRBJ1-1, with 7 bases lining up with TRBD1. With V trimmed by 0 bases and J by 2 bases, 12 bases remained unmatched. In germline, CDR1 is MNHEY, CDR2 SVGAGI. The CDR3 has 18 amino acids. CDR3 nucleotides: TGTGCCAGCAGTTACTCATATAAGTCGGGACAGTTTAACACTGAAGCTTTCTTT. The encoded protein is CASSYSYKSGQFNTEAFF.

At least ten counts were recorded for this clonotype. The V call is TRBV4-3, the J call TRBJ2-3, with TRBD1 identical over 7 bases. Looked up from germline, CDR1 is LGHNA and CDR2 is YSLEER. V was clipped by 0 bases and J by 1 base; unmatched bases: 1. The CDR3 has 15 residues. The CDR3 sequence: CASSQDGQGTDTQYF. DNA for the CDR3: TGCGCCAGCAGCCAAGATGGACAGGGCACAGATACGCAGTATTTT.

V usage is TRBV12-5 and J usage is TRBJ2-2, with 9 positions matching TRBD1. Germline V gene lookup returns CDR1 LGHNT and CDR2 FRNRAP. The junction had 5 bases not matched to a gene; V was cut back by 0 bases and J by 3 bases. The CDR3 spans 17 residues. CDR3 coding DNA: TGTGCTAGTGGTTTGGTGGTGGGACAGGGAGACACCGGGGAGCTGTTTTTT. Protein sequence: CASGLVVGQGDTGELFF.

A few counts support this clonotype. V gene TRBV12-3 or TRBV12-4 combines with J gene TRBJ2-2; 11 positions agree with TRBD2. V shed 0 bases, J shed 1 base, and the junction held 13 bases outside the gene matches. This CDR3 is 21 amino acids long. The CDR3 loop is CASSLAPGRLAGGLNTGELFF. The CDR3 nucleotides read TGTGCCAGCAGTTTAGCTCCAGGGAGGCTAGCGGGGGGCTTGAACACCGGGGAGCTGTTTTTT.

This clonotype has a count of ten or more. This chain uses TRBV5-1 with TRBJ2-7; TRBD2 might be the D (6 bases). V lost 2 bases, J lost 3 bases, and 12 bases lay in between. Germline lookup yields CDR1 SGHRS and CDR2 YFSETQ. The CDR3 contains 14 residues. The CDR3 loop reads CASSFGGFSYEQYF. The CDR3 nucleotides are TGCGCCAGCAGCTTCGGGGGATTTAGCTACGAGCAGTACTTC.

There are a few counts of this clonotype. This rearrangement joins TRBV12-3 or TRBV12-4 to TRBJ2-2; 10 nucleotides match TRBD2. The CDR3 is made up of 20 amino acids. Trimming removed 6 bases from V and 4 bases from J; junction bases left unmatched: 20. This chain's CDR3 is CASSRLSGGAARMVTGELFF. The CDR3 DNA is TGTGCCAGCAGCAGACTGAGCGGGGGGGCAGCGCGGATGGTCACCGGGGAGCTGTTTTTT.